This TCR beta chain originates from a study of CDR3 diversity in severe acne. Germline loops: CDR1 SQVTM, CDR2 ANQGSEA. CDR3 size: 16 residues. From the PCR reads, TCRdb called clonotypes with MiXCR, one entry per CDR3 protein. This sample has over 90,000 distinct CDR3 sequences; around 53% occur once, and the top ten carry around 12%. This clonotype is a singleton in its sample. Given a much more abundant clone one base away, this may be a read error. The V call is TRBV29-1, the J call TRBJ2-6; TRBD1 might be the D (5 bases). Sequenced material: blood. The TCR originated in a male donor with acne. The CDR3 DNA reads TGCAGCGTTGACTCCCACACGGAACCTGGGGCCAACATCCTGACTTTC. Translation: CSVDSHTEPGANILTF.